Shown below are 25 T cell receptor beta chains from a single sample sequenced in a study of human T cells and chemical hapten exposure. As for time point: patch test 2, 6 weeks after DPC sensitization. Treatment denoted: therapeutic diphenylcyclopropenone sensitization with weekly scalp DPC. In TCRdb, the RACE reads were re-called with MiXCR into one record per CDR3 protein. Here the sample spans tens of thousands of distinct CDR3 sequences, approximately 10% being singletons. The sample here was whole blood, taken in connection with sensitization to the hapten diphenylcyclopropenone (DPC). All receptors come from a woman between 50 and 59 years old with alopecia areata. Some clones in this sample may be carry-over from other donors' samples.

This clonotype was seen at least ten times. The V call is TRBV10-3, the J call TRBJ2-2; D is unclear. The V and J ends lost 5 bases and 7 bases respectively, with 17 bases between them. The CDR3 consists of 15 residues. The germline gives CDR1 ENHRY, CDR2 SYGVKD. The CDR3 loop is CAISHGPIDGGELFF. The CDR3 bases are TGTGCCATCAGTCATGGACCGATTGATGGCGGGGAGCTGTTTTTT.

This clonotype has just a few counts. J is TRBJ2-2 and V is TRBV6-2 or TRBV6-3, with a possible D match to TRBD1 (6 bases). Looked up from germline, CDR1 is MNHEY and CDR2 is SVGEGT. The CDR3 runs to 15 residues. With 4 bases removed from V and 3 bases from J, the gap between germline ends came to 12 bases. The CDR3 sequence: CASSFTGKYTGELFF. In DNA form, the CDR3 reads TGTGCCAGCAGTTTCACAGGGAAGTACACCGGGGAGCTGTTTTTT.

Worth noting for this clonotype: A much more abundant neighbour one base away suggests this may be a read error. This sequence joins TRBV18 and TRBJ2-2, with 12 bases matching TRBD2. CDR1 is KGHSH and CDR2 is LQKENI in the germline V gene. The length of the CDR3 is 16 residues. CDR3 DNA: TGTGTCAGCTCACCACTAGCGGGAGGAGAAACCGGGGAGCTGTTTTTT. Protein: CVSSPLAGGETGELFF.

The count of this clonotype is one. V usage is TRBV5-1 and J usage is TRBJ2-3; D gene uncertain. With 4 bases removed from V and 1 base from J, the gap between germline ends came to 13 bases. The length of the CDR3 is 15 residues. Germline V gene sequence: CDR1 SGHRS, CDR2 YFSETQ. CDR3 DNA sequence: TGCGCCAGCAGCCCTGACTCCGCCGGCACAGATACGCAGTATTTT. Its protein is CASSPDSAGTDTQYF.

The sample holds many counts of this clonotype. DNA for the CDR3: TGTGCCTGGAGTCTTCAGGGGGCTTGGCAGCCCCAGCATTTT. It specifies CAWSLQGAWQPQHF. The V call is TRBV30, the J call TRBJ1-5, with 8 bases identical to TRBD1. The CDR3 has 14 residues. CDR1 is GTSNPN, CDR2 SVGIG, per germline (reference sequence). The V segment lost 2 bases and the J segment 7 bases; nucleotides outside the gene matches: 7.

The rearrangement links TRBV11-2 to TRBJ2-5; no definite D call. CDR1 and CDR2 from the germline V gene are SGHAT and FQNNGV. Trimming left V 3 bases short and J 5 bases short, with 10 bases between. This CDR3 spans 13 amino acids. The CDR3 is CASSFRPDETQYF. CDR3 nucleotide sequence: TGTGCCAGCAGCTTTCGGCCGGACGAGACCCAGTACTTC.

This clonotype was detected once. This could be a read error, since a much larger clone is one nucleotide away. The chain recombines TRBV12-3 or TRBV12-4 with TRBJ2-2, with 8 positions matching TRBD2. Trimming at V came to 4 bases and at J to 4 bases, leaving 8 bases not matched to a gene. The CDR3 has 16 residues. The CDR3 bases are TGTGCCAGCAGTTCGACTAGGCGGGAGGCCACCGGGGAGCTGTTTTTT. It encodes CASSSTRREATGELFF.

This clonotype was seen ten or more times. This sequence joins TRBV29-1 and TRBJ2-1; weak D call: TRBD2 (5 bases). This CDR3 spans 9 amino acids. Germline CDR1 is SQVTM and CDR2 is ANQGSEA. The V and J ends lost 5 bases and 14 bases respectively, with 10 bases between them. The CDR3 spells CSVSPGEFF. As DNA, the CDR3 is TGCAGCGTTTCCCCCGGGGAGTTCTTC.

The rearrangement joins TRBV29-1 to TRBJ2-1, with 11 bases lining up with TRBD2. The CDR3 covers 17 residues. V shed 3 bases, J shed 0 bases, and the junction held 7 bases outside the gene matches. From germline, CDR1 is SQVTM and CDR2 ANQGSEA. The DNA of the CDR3 is TGCAGCGTTGAGGCTAGCGGGAGGATAAGCTCCTACAATGAGCAGTTCTTC. Translation: CSVEASGRISSYNEQFF.

This clonotype was seen ten or more times. The chain carries TRBV4-2 and TRBJ2-7; D is possibly TRBD1 (6 bases). The CDR3 has 17 amino acids. The ends were cut back, 1 base at V and 2 bases at J, with 18 bases in the middle. Germline CDR1 LGHNA, CDR2 YNFKEQ. As DNA, the CDR3 is TGTGCCAGCAGCCAAGTTAGCAGTGGGACACCGCCCTACGAGCAGTACTTC. This translates into CASSQVSSGTPPYEQYF.

This clonotype has just a few counts. The V gene is TRBV28, the J gene TRBJ1-4, with D tentatively TRBD1 (5 bases). The CDR3 covers 14 residues. Deletions cut 6 bases from V and 4 bases from J, with 12 bases between. CDR1 MDHEN and CDR2 SYDVKM come from the germline V gene. CDR3 sequence: CASSGKRGNEKLFF. The CDR3 DNA follows: TGTGCCAGCAGCGGGAAGAGGGGTAATGAAAAACTGTTTTTT.

There are a few counts of this clonotype. The CDR3 reads CSVALGMDTEAFF. The CDR3 nucleotides read TGCAGCGTTGCGTTGGGTATGGACACTGAAGCTTTCTTT. This chain links TRBV29-1 with TRBJ1-1; D remains unclear. The CDR3 has 13 residues. V lost 4 bases, J lost 3 bases, and 12 bases lay in between. The germline CDR1 and CDR2 sequences are SQVTM and ANQGSEA. The variable domain in full, with the rest retrieved from reference TRBV29-1 and TRBJ1-1, is SAVISQKPSRDICQRGTSLTIQCQVDSQVTMMFWYRQQPGQSLTLIATANQGSEATYESGFVIDKFPISRPNLTFSTLTVSNMSPEDSSIYLCSVALGMDTEAFFGQGTRLTVV.

The sample holds many counts of this clonotype. This chain uses TRBV5-4 with TRBJ2-1; D unclear. CDR3 length: 14 amino acids. V was shortened by 0 bases and J by 5 bases, with 9 bases between the two germline ends. Looked up from germline, CDR1 is SGHNT and CDR2 is YYREEE (reference sequence). The CDR3 region has the DNA TGTGCCAGCAGCTTGGCCGTGGAGAACAATGAGCAGTTCTTC. Translating it yields CASSLAVENNEQFF.

In its sample, this clonotype was seen a few times. The V and J genes are TRBV11-2 and TRBJ2-6; D unclear. Germline-derived CDR1 and CDR2 are SGHAT and FQNNGV. The CDR3 consists of 12 residues. With 6 bases removed from V and 8 bases from J, the gap between germline ends came to 8 bases. The chain's CDR3 is CASSWFSNVLTF. The DNA of the CDR3 is TGTGCCAGCAGTTGGTTTTCCAACGTCCTGACTTTC.

The sample holds a few counts of this clonotype. The chain couples TRBV6-5 to TRBJ1-3; D remains unclear. This CDR3 contains 16 residues. The germline V and J ends were trimmed by 7 bases and 0 bases, with 16 bases remaining between them. Germline V gene sequence: CDR1 MNHEY, CDR2 SVGAGI. For the CDR3, the DNA is TGTGCCAGCACCGAAGACTCTCAGAGCTCTGGAAACACCATATATTTT. Translation: CASTEDSQSSGNTIYF.

There are many counts of this clonotype. CDR3 sequence reads: CASSYRAGPTEKKEQYF. The CDR3 coding sequence is TGTGCCAGCAGTTACCGGGCAGGACCAACGGAGAAGAAGGAGCAGTACTTC. The J gene is TRBJ2-7, the V gene TRBV6-6; no clear D gene. Germline V lookup: CDR1 MNHNY, CDR2 SVGAGI (reference sequence). This CDR3 has 17 amino acids. The V and J ends lost 2 bases and 7 bases respectively, with 24 bases between them.

This clonotype appeared many times. The chain is built from TRBV12-3 or TRBV12-4 and TRBJ1-2; D call uncertain. Trimming removed 7 bases from V and 0 bases from J, with 9 bases in between. This CDR3 is 13 amino acids long. The CDR3 sequence is CASKIGSNYGYTF. DNA of the CDR3: TGTGCCAGCAAGATAGGGTCTAACTATGGCTACACCTTC.

This clonotype was found many times. The V and J genes are TRBV6-1 and TRBJ2-3, with D perhaps being TRBD1 or TRBD2 (5 bases each). V lost 10 bases and J 2 bases, leaving 22 bases between the germline ends. Germline-derived CDR1 and CDR2 are MNHNS and SASEGT. The CDR3 has 16 residues. In DNA, the CDR3 is TGTGCCACCCTAAGGGACCCCTCGATGTCCACAGATACGCAGTATTTT. Translating it yields CATLRDPSMSTDTQYF.

This clonotype was observed a few times. V is TRBV29-1 and J is TRBJ2-1, with a tentative D call TRBD1 (5 bases). V was cut by 2 bases and J by 0 bases, with 8 bases left in between. This CDR3 has 14 amino acids. Germline values: CDR1 SQVTM, CDR2 ANQGSEA. The CDR3 nucleotides read TGCAGCGTTGAAAAGGGGCGCTCCTACAATGAGCAGTTCTTC. Protein product: CSVEKGRSYNEQFF.

This clonotype has at least ten counts. This chain connects TRBV6-2 or TRBV6-3 to TRBJ1-5; D may be TRBD1 (6 bases). V lost 7 bases, J lost 4 bases, and 14 bases lay in between. The CDR3 is 14 amino acids. Per germline, CDR1 MNHEY and CDR2 SVGEGT. CDR3 in DNA: TGTGCCAGCACCACCCCGAGGGGGAATCAGCCCCAGCATTTT. Translating gives CASTTPRGNQPQHF.

This clonotype was seen at least ten times. J is TRBJ1-4 and V is TRBV20-1, with 7 nucleotides matching TRBD1. The J segment lost 5 bases and the V segment lost 0 bases, leaving 9 bases of the junction unmatched. CDR1 is DFQATT and CDR2 is SNEGSKA in the germline V gene (reference sequence). The CDR3 is 16 residues long. The CDR3 DNA reads as TGCAGTGCTAGAGATTTCGGCGACAGGGCAAATGAAAAACTGTTTTTT. Encoded protein: CSARDFGDRANEKLFF.

This clonotype has ten or more counts. The rearrangement links TRBV29-1 to TRBJ2-3; D might be TRBD2 (7 bases). Germline V gives CDR1 SQVTM, CDR2 ANQGSEA. Deletions cut 0 bases from V and 4 bases from J, with 17 bases between. CDR3 size: 16 residues. DNA for the CDR3: TGCAGCGTTGAAGATCCTAAGGGGAGGGGGTCAGATACGCAGTATTTT. It yields the protein CSVEDPKGRGSDTQYF.

The chain couples TRBV2 to TRBJ1-1, with no clear D. The CDR3 spans 14 residues. Germline V CDR1 and CDR2: SNHLY, FYNNEI. Trimming took 3 bases from V and 0 from J, leaving 8 bases between them. The chain's CDR3 is CASSEPGLNTEAFF. In DNA, the CDR3 is TGTGCCAGCAGTGAGCCCGGACTGAACACTGAAGCTTTCTTT.

The V gene is TRBV10-3, the J gene TRBJ2-3; TRBD2 agrees at 7 bases. Trimming took 0 bases from V and 10 from J; bases not matched to a gene: 7. Germline CDR1 reads ENHRY; CDR2 reads SYGVKD. The CDR3 spans 14 residues. CDR3 nucleotides: TGTGCCATCAGTGAGTCGTCGGGAGGCTGGGCGCAGTATTTT. Residues: CAISESSGGWAQYF.

This clonotype showed up many times. The chain joins TRBV5-1 to TRBJ1-1, with D possibly matching TRBD1 (6 bases). Germline CDR1 SGHRS, CDR2 YFSETQ. The CDR3 sequence is 14 residues long. Trimming pared 4 bases from V and 0 bases from J, leaving 10 bases between. CDR3 coding DNA: TGCGCCAGCAGCCCAGGGGACGTGAACACTGAAGCTTTCTTT. It encodes CASSPGDVNTEAFF.